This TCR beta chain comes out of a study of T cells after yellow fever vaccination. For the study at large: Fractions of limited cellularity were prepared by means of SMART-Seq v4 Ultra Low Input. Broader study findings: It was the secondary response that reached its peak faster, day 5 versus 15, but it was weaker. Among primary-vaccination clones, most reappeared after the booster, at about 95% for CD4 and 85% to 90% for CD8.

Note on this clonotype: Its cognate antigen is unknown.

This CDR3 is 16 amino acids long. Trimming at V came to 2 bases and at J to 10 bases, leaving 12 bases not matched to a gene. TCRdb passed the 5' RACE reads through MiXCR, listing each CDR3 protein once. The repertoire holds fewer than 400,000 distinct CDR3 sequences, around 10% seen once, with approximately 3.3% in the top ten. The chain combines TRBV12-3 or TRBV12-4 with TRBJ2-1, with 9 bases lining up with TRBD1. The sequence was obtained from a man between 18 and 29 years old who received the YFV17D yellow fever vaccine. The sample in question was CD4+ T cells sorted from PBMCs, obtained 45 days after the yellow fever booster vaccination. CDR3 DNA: TGTGCCAGCAGTTTATGGGGAACAGGGGGCTCTTTAGAGCAGTTCTTC. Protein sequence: CASSLWGTGGSLEQFF.